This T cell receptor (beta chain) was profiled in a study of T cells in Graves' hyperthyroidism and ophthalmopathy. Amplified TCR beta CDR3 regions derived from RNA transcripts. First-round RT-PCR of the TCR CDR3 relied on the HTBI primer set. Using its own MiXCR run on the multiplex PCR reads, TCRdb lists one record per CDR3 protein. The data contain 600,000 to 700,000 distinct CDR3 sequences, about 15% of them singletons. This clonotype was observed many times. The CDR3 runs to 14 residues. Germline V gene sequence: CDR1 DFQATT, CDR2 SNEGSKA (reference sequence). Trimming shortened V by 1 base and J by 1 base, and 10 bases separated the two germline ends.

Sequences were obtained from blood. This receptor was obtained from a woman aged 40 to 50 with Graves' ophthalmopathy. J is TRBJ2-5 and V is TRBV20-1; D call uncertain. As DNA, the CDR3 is TGCAGTGCTAGAGTGTCCACAACCCAAGAGACCCAGTACTTC. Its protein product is CSARVSTTQETQYF.